These T cell receptor beta chains were read from a single sample in a study of cytomegalovirus exposure and HLA in healthy donors. Method: immunoSEQ multiplex PCR; TCRdb's copy keeps in-frame clones and lacks some. Among around 70,000 clones listed, under 80% were seen once. Sequenced: PBMCs. Receptors originate from a man in his 60s in good health and CMV-seropositive. Both conserved end residues are part of each CDR3. Each record gives: J gene, clone size, V gene, D gene, CDR3 DNA, CDR3 protein. A D gene is named only where the DNA matches it firmly. For some rows the clone size is stated as once, few or many, or as a class when expanded; others skip it.

>TRBJ2-6|NA|TRBV19|NA
TGTGCCAGTAGTACCTATGCCGGGGGTTACTCTGGGGCCAACGTCCTGACTTTC
CASSTYAGGYSGANVLTF
>TRBJ2-7|few|TRBV10-3|TRBD1
TGTGCCATCAGGGACGACAGGGGTGGTCTACGGCCCTACGAGCAGTACTTC
CAIRDDRGGLRPYEQYF
>TRBJ2-7|NA|TRBV11-1|NA
TGTGCCAGCAGCGAACTCTACGAGCAGTACTTC
CASSELYEQYF
>TRBJ2-1|NA|TRBV7-9|TRBD1
TGTGCCAGCAGCCGTTTAGACAGGGGGCCTGAGCAGTTCTTC
CASSRLDRGPEQFF
>TRBJ2-7|NA|TRBV7-9|NA
TGTGCCAGCAGCTCGGACAGAACCTACGAGCAGTACTTC
CASSSDRTYEQYF
>TRBJ2-7|NA|TRBV2|NA
TGTGCCAGCACAGGCCCCAAATCCTACGAGCAGTACTTC
CASTGPKSYEQYF
>TRBJ1-1|NA|TRBV6-1|TRBD1
TGTGCCAGCAGTGAAGTGGGCAGGGGGACTGAAGCTTTCTTT
CASSEVGRGTEAFF
>TRBJ2-7|NA|TRBV7-6|TRBD1
TGTGCCAGCAGCCCTACAGGGGTCTCCAACTACGAGCAGTACTTC
CASSPTGVSNYEQYF
>TRBJ2-7|few|TRBV7-3|NA
TGTGCCAGCAGCTTGGGTGTTGGGAGCGAGCAGTACTTC
CASSLGVGSEQYF
>TRBJ2-5|NA|TRBV6-5|TRBD1
TGTGCCAGCACCTCTGTATGGGACAGGGAGACCCAGTACTTC
CASTSVWDRETQYF
>TRBJ1-4|NA|TRBV7-8|TRBD1
TGTGCCAGCAGGCCATCGGACAGGTTAGGTGAAAAACTGTTTTTT
CASRPSDRLGEKLFF
>TRBJ2-3|NA|TRBV7-8|TRBD1
TGTGCCAGCAGCCCAGGCCCGGACAGGGTGTCCGCAGATACGCAGTATTTT
CASSPGPDRVSADTQYF
>TRBJ2-3|few|TRBV2|NA
TGTGCCAGCAGTGGCGAGGGCACAGATACGCAGTATTTT
CASSGEGTDTQYF
>TRBJ2-1|NA|TRBV18|TRBD1
TGTGCCAGCTCACCCCGGACAGGGGACTACAATGAGCAGTTCTTC
CASSPRTGDYNEQFF
>TRBJ2-7|NA|TRBV19|TRBD1
TGTGCCAGTAGTATCGGACAGGATCAGGGCGAGCAGTACTTC
CASSIGQDQGEQYF
>TRBJ2-7|NA|TRBV6-1|TRBD1
TGTGCCAGCAATACCGGGACAGGGGATGTCTACGAGCAGTACTTC
CASNTGTGDVYEQYF
>TRBJ2-7|NA|TRBV7-8|NA
TGTGCCAGCAGCTTCTTTCAGGGTTACGAGCAGTACTTC
CASSFFQGYEQYF
>TRBJ1-2|few|TRBV5-1|TRBD1
TGCGCCAGCAGCCCAGGGGGGACAGGATATGGCTACACCTTC
CASSPGGTGYGYTF
>TRBJ1-6|NA|TRBV7-8|TRBD1
TGTGCCAGCAGCTTAGCGGCCCTCCTGACAGGGGATAATTCACCCCTCCACTTT
CASSLAALLTGDNSPLHF
>TRBJ1-3|NA|TRBV5-8|NA
TGTGCCAGCAGCTTCCCCCGGGGTGGAAACACCATATATTTT
CASSFPRGGNTIYF
>TRBJ1-4|NA|TRBV25-1|TRBD1
TGTGCCAGCAGTCATGACAGGGGAGGTGAAAAACTGTTTTTT
CASSHDRGGEKLFF
>TRBJ2-7|NA|TRBV18|NA
TGTGCCAGCTCAGGTGGCCTTACCTACGAGCAGTACTTC
CASSGGLTYEQYF
>TRBJ2-1|NA|TRBV13|TRBD2
TGTGCCAGCAGCTTAGGGATCCCATATAGCGGGATCTACAATGAGCAGTTCTTC
CASSLGIPYSGIYNEQFF
>TRBJ2-1|NA|TRBV4-1|NA
TGCGCCAGCAGCCTAGTCTCACTAGCATCCGAGGGCAATGAGCAGTTCTTC
CASSLVSLASEGNEQFF
>TRBJ2-7|NA|TRBV19|TRBD1
TGTGCCAGTAGTACGGGGCGGGGACAGGGGCGAGCAATCTACGAGCAGTACTTC
CASSTGRGQGRAIYEQYF
>TRBJ2-1|medium-sized|TRBV6-4|TRBD1
TGTGCCAGCAGTGACGGGGACAGGTCCTACAATGAGCAGTTCTTC
CASSDGDRSYNEQFF
>TRBJ2-3|few|TRBV4-2|TRBD2
TGTGCCAGCAGCCCCGGGGGGTCTAGCACAGATACGCAGTATTTT
CASSPGGSSTDTQYF
>TRBJ2-3|NA|TRBV11-2|NA
TGTGCCAGCAGCTCCCGCTTTGGGGGGGGCCTCCCAGATACGCAGTATTTT
CASSSRFGGGLPDTQYF
>TRBJ2-7|NA|TRBV9|TRBD1
TGTGCCAGCAGCATCGGGACAGGGGGCTACGAGCAGTACTTC
CASSIGTGGYEQYF
>TRBJ2-7|NA|TRBV30|NA
TGTGCCTGGAGCCCGAAAGAGAAGTTACCTCCATACGAGCAGTACTTC
CAWSPKEKLPPYEQYF
>TRBJ1-4|NA|TRBV30|TRBD1
TGTGCCTGGAGGGATCGGACAGGGAGGAACGAAAAACTGTTTTTT
CAWRDRTGRNEKLFF
>TRBJ1-2|NA|TRBV7-2|TRBD1
TGTGCCAGCAGCTTCCAAGGGGGCGCTAGGGGCTACACCTTC
CASSFQGGARGYTF
>TRBJ2-1|once|TRBV7-2|NA
TGTGCCAGCGGTCCCCGGTACTACAATGAGCAGTTCTTC
CASGPRYYNEQFF
>TRBJ2-5|NA|TRBV5-6|TRBD2
TGTGCCAGCAGCCTATCTAGCGGACAAGAGACCCAGTACTTC
CASSLSSGQETQYF
>TRBJ1-1|NA|TRBV7-9|NA
TGTGCCAGCAGCTTAGGGGGAGCTGAAGCTTTCTTT
CASSLGGAEAFF
>TRBJ1-2|NA|TRBV5-5|TRBD1
TGTGCCAGCAGCCGTCCCGGGACAGGGAGCTATGGCTACACCTTC
CASSRPGTGSYGYTF
>TRBJ1-1|NA|TRBV5-8|NA
TGTGCCAGCAGCTTGGGCAGGAACACTGAAGCTTTCTTT
CASSLGRNTEAFF
>TRBJ2-7|NA|TRBV7-9|TRBD1
TGTGCCAGCAGCTTCACCGGGACAGCATACGAGCAGTACTTC
CASSFTGTAYEQYF
>TRBJ2-1|few|TRBV6-5|NA
TGTGCCAGCAGCCCAATCAGGGCAGATGAGCAGTTCTTC
CASSPIRADEQFF
>TRBJ1-1|NA|TRBV5-1|TRBD1
TGCGCCAGCAGCCCAAGGACAGGGGACACTGAAGCTTTCTTT
CASSPRTGDTEAFF